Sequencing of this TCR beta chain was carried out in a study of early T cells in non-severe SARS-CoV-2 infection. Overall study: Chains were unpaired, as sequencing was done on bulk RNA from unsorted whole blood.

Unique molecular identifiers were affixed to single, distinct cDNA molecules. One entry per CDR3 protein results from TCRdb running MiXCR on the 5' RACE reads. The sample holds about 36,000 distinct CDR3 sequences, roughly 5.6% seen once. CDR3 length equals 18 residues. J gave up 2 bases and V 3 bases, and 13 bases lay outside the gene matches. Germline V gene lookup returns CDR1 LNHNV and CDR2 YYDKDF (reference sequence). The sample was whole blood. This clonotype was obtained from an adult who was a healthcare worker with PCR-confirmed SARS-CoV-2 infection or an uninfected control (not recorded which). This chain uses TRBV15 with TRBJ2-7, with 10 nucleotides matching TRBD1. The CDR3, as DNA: TGTGCCACCAGCAGGCCCGGGACAGGGGTTTCGCACCCCTACGAGCAGTACTTC. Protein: CATSRPGTGVSHPYEQYF.